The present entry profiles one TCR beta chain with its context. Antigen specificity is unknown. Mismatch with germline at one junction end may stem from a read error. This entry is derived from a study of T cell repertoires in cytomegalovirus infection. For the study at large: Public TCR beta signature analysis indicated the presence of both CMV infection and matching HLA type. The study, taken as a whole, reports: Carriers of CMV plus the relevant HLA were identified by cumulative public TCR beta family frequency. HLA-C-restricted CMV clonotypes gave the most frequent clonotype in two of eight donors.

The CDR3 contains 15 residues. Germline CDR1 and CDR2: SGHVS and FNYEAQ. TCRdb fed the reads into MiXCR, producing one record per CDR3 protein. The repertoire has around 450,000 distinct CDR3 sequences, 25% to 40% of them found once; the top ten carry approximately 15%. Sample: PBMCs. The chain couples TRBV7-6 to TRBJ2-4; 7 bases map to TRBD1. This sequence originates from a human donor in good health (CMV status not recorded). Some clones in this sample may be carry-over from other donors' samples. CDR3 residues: CASRLGSAGGDIQSF. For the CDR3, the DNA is TGTGCCAGCCGCTTAGGGTCGGCAGGGGGTGACATTCAGTCCTTC.